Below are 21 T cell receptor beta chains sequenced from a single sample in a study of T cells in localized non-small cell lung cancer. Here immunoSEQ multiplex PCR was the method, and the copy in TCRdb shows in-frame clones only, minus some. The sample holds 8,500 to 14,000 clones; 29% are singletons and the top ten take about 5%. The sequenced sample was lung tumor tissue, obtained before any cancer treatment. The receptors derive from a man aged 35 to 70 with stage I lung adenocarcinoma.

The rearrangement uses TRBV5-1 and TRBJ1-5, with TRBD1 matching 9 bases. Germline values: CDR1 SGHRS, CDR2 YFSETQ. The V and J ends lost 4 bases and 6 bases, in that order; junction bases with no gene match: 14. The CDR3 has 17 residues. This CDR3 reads CASSPGMGQGSGQPQHF. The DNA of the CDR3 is TGCGCCAGCAGCCCGGGGATGGGACAGGGTTCCGGTCAGCCCCAGCATTTT.

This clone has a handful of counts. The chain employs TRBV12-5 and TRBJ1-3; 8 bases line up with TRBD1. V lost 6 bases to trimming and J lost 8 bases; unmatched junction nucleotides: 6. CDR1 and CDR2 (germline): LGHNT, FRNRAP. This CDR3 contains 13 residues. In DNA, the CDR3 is TGTGCTAGTGGCCGGGACAGGCGGGACACCATATATTTT. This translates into CASGRDRRDTIYF.

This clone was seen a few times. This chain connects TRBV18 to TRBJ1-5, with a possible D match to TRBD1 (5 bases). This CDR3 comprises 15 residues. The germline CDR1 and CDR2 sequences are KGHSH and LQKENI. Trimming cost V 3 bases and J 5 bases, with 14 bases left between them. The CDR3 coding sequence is TGTGCCAGCTCACCCCGACGGGGGGAGTATCAGCCCCAGCATTTT. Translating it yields CASSPRRGEYQPQHF.

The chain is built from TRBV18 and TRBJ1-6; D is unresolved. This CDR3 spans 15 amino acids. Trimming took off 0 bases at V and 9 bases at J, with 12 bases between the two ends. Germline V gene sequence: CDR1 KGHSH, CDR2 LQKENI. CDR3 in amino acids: CASSPPSLVVSPLHF. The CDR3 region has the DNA TGTGCCAGCTCACCACCCTCCCTGGTGGTTTCACCCCTCCACTTT.

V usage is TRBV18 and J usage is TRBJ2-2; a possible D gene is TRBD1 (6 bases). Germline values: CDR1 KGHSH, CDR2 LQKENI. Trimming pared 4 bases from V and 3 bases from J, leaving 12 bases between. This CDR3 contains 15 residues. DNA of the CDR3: TGTGCCAGCTCACTTACAGGGATGTACACCGGGGAGCTGTTTTTT. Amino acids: CASSLTGMYTGELFF.

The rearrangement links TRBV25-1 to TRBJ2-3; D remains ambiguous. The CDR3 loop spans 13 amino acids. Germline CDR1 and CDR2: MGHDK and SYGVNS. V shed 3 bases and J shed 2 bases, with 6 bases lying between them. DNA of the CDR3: TGTGCCAGCAGTGATTCAGTCACAGATACGCAGTATTTT. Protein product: CASSDSVTDTQYF.

CDR3 amino acids: CASSVRGLTGNTIYF. CDR3 nucleotides: TGTGCCAGCAGCGTGCGGGGCTTGACTGGAAACACCATATATTTT. The chain uses TRBV11-3 and TRBJ1-3; D is perhaps TRBD1 (5 bases). The V end lost 5 bases, the J end lost 2 bases, and 13 bases lay between the germline ends. There are 15 residues in the CDR3. CDR1 is SGHNT, CDR2 YENEEA, per germline. The full variable domain, completed using reference TRBV11-3 and TRBJ1-3, is EAGVVQSPRYKIIEKKQPVAFWCNPISGHNTLYWYLQNLGQGPELLIRYENEEAVDDSQLPKDRFSAERLKGVDSTLKIQPAELGDSAVYLCASSVRGLTGNTIYFGEGSWLTVV.

Written as DNA, the CDR3 is TGTGCCAGCAGCCTGTTCAGGGGCCCAAGCTCCTACAATGAGCAGTTCTTC. This sequence encodes CASSLFRGPSSYNEQFF. This rearrangement joins TRBV11-3 to TRBJ2-1; D perhaps matches TRBD1 (6 bases). The germline gives CDR1 SGHNT, CDR2 YENEEA. CDR3 length: 17 amino acids. Trimming pared 5 bases from V and 0 bases from J, leaving 17 bases between.

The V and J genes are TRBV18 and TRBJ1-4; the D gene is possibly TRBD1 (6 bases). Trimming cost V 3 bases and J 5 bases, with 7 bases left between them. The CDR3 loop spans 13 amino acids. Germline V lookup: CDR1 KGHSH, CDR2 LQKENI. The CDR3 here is CASSPQGNEKLFF. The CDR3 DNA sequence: TGTGCCAGCTCACCGCAGGGGAATGAAAAACTGTTTTTT. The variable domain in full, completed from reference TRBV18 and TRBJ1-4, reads NAGVMQNPRHLVRRRGQEARLRCSPMKGHSHVYWYRQLPEEGLKFMVYLQKENIIDESGMPKERFSAEFPKEGPSILRIQQVVRGDSAAYFCASSPQGNEKLFFGSGTQLSVL.

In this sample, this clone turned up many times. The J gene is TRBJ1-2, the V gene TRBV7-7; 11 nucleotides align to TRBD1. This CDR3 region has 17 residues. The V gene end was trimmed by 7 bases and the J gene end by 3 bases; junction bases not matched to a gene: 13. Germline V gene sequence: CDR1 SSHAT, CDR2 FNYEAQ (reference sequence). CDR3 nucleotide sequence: TGTGCCAGCACCGGGATGGCCCGGGACAGGGGGGACTATGGCTACACCTTC. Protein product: CASTGMARDRGDYGYTF.

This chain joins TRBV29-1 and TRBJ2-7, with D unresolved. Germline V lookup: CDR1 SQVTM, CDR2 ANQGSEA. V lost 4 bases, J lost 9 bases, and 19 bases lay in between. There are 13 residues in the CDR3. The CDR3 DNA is TGCAGCGTTGGAGGCAGAAATTACGACGGGCAGTACTTC. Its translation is CSVGGRNYDGQYF.

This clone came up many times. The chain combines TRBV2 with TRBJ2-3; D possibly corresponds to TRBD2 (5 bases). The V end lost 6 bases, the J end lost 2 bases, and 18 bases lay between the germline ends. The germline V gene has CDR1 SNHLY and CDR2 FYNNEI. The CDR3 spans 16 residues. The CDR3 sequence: CASSSRGLTITDTQYF. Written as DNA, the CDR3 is TGTGCCAGCAGCTCCCGCGGACTCACCATCACAGATACGCAGTATTTT. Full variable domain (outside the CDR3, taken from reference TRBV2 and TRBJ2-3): EPEVTQTPSHQVTQMGQEVILRCVPISNHLYFYWYRQILGQKVEFLVSFYNNEISEKSEIFDDQFSVERPDGSNFTLKIRSTKLEDSAMYFCASSSRGLTITDTQYFGPGTRLTVL.

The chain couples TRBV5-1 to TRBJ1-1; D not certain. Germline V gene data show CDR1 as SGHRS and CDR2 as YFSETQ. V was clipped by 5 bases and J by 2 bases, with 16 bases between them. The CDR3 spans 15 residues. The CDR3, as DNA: TGCGCCAGCAGACTTGGAACGGGAGTTAACACTGAAGCTTTCTTT. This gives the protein CASRLGTGVNTEAFF. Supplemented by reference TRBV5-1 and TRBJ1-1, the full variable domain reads KAGVTQTPRYLIKTRGQQVTLSCSPISGHRSVSWYQQTPGQGLQFLFEYFSETQRNKGNFPGRFSGRQFSNSRSEMNVSTLELGDSALYLCASRLGTGVNTEAFFGQGTRLTVV.

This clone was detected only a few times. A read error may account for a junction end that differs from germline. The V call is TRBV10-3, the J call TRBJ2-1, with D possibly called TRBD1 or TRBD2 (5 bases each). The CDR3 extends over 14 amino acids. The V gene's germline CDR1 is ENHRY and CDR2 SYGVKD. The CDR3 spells CAIGEWGSYNEQFF. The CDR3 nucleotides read TGTGCCATCGGTGAGTGGGGGTCCTACAATGAGCAGTTCTTC.

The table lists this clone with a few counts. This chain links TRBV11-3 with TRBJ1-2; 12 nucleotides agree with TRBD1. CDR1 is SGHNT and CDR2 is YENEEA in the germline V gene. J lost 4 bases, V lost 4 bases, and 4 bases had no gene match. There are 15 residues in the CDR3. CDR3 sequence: CASSWDRGPTYGYTF. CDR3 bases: TGTGCCAGCAGCTGGGACAGGGGGCCAACCTATGGCTACACCTTC.

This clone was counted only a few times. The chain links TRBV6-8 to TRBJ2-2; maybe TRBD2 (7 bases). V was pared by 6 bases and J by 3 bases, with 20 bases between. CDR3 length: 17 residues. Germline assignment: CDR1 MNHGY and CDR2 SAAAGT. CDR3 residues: CASSPRGAGTYTGELFF. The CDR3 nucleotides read TGTGCCAGCAGCCCCCGGGGGGCGGGGACCTACACCGGGGAGCTGTTTTTT.

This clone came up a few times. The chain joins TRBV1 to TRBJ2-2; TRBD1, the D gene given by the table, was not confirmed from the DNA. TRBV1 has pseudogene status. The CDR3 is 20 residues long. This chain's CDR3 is CASSQVGRQGGIVGTGELFF. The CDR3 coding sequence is TGCGCCAGCAGCCAAGTTGGGCGGCAGGGGGGTATCGTTGGCACCGGGGAGCTGTTTTTT.

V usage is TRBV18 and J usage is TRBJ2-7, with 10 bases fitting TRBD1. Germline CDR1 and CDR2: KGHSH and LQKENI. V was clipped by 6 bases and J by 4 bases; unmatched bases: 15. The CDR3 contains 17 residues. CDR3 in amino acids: CASSRDRGSPFVYEQYF. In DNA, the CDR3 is TGTGCCAGCTCCCGGGACAGGGGATCCCCCTTTGTGTACGAGCAGTACTTC.

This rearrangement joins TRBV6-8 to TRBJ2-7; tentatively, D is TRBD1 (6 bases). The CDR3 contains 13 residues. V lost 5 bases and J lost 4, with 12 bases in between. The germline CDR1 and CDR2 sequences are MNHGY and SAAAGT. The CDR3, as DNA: TGTGCCAGCAGTGAGACAGGATTTTACGAGCAGTACTTC. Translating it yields CASSETGFYEQYF.

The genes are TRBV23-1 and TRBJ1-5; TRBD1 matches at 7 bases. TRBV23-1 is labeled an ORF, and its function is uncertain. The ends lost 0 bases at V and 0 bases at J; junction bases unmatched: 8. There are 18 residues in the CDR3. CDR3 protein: CASSQSRRQGYSNQPQHF. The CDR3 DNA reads TGCGCCAGCAGTCAATCACGAAGACAGGGCTATAGCAATCAGCCCCAGCATTTT.

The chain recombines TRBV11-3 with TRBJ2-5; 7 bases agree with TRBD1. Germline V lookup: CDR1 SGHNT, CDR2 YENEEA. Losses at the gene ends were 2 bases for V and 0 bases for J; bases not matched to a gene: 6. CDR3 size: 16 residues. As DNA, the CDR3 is TGTGCCAGCAGCTTACCCCCACAGGGGAACCAAGAGACCCAGTACTTC. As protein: CASSLPPQGNQETQYF.